This TCR beta chain emerged from a study of shared T cell receptors in the human thymus. The germline V gene has CDR1 SGHKS and CDR2 YYEKEE (reference sequence). Trimming at V came to 3 bases and at J to 2 bases, leaving 8 bases not matched to a gene. The CDR3 runs 16 residues. Data came from immunoSEQ multiplex PCR; TCRdb stores just in-frame clones and leaves some out. The sample contains 540,000 or so clones, about 84% of which appear only once. The sample also formed part of further work on human thymus T cells. That work contributes: Immunologically healthy infants in Finland undergoing congenital heart defect surgery were the donors. Thymus specimens were resections from corrective heart surgery. Unrelated individuals reportedly shared highly overlapping thymic TCR repertoires.

The sample taken for sequencing was thymocytes. V and J are TRBV5-5 and TRBJ2-3, with TRBD1 matching over 8 bases. The receptor's source is a boy in the first two years of life with a congenital heart defect. The CDR3 reads CASSWQGAMVTDTQYF. In DNA form, the CDR3 reads TGTGCCAGCAGCTGGCAGGGGGCAATGGTCACAGATACGCAGTATTTT.